This entry describes one T cell receptor (beta chain). The CDR3 consists of 15 residues. Germline V gene data show CDR1 as MNHEY and CDR2 as SVGEGT. The V gene end was trimmed by 6 bases and the J gene end by 3 bases; junction bases not matched to a gene: 10. These data originate in a study of human T cells and chemical hapten exposure. In TCRdb, the RACE reads were re-called with MiXCR into one record per CDR3 protein. The sample consists of fewer than 300,000 distinct CDR3 sequences, 7.5% to 9% of them appearing once. Time point specified: pre-sensitization, week 0. Documented treatment: therapeutic diphenylcyclopropenone sensitization with weekly scalp DPC.

The input for sequencing was whole blood, taken in connection with sensitization to the hapten diphenylcyclopropenone (DPC). This TCR was sampled from a young man with alopecia areata. Some clones in this sample may be carry-over from other donors' samples. This chain uses TRBV6-2 or TRBV6-3 with TRBJ2-5, with 7 bases aligning to TRBD1. For the CDR3, the DNA is TGTGCCAGCAGCCGGACAGGCTGGTTTAAAGAGACCCAGTACTTC. Translated: CASSRTGWFKETQYF.